These 9 T cell receptor beta chains originate from one sample sequenced in a study of cytomegalovirus exposure and HLA in healthy donors. Vbeta (60) and Jbeta (13) primers were used in the PCR. Measured with immunoSEQ multiplex PCR; TCRdb has only the in-frame clones, and not every one. This table holds more than 85,000 clones, approximately 80% found once. The specimen sequenced was PBMCs. The receptors shown here come from a male donor in good health and CMV-seropositive.

Here the CDR3 DNA reads TGCGCCAGCAGCCAAGACGGTTATGGCTACACCTTC. Translation: CASSQDGYGYTF. This rearrangement joins TRBV4-1 to TRBJ1-2; D gene ambiguous. The CDR3 is made up of 12 amino acids. V lost 0 bases and J 5 bases, leaving 4 bases between the germline ends. Germline CDR1 reads MGHRA; CDR2 reads YSYEKL.

This rearrangement joins TRBV30 to TRBJ2-1, with no clear D. The CDR3 sequence is 12 residues long. V was cut by 4 bases and J by 7 bases, with 11 bases left in between. The germline V gene encodes CDR1 GTSNPN and CDR2 SVGIG (reference sequence). The CDR3 DNA is TGTGCCTGGATGCGACGGGTAAATGAGCAGTTCTTC. It translates to CAWMRRVNEQFF.

The V and J genes are TRBV7-9 and TRBJ2-1, with a weak D call TRBD1 (5 bases). This CDR3 spans 13 amino acids. Looked up from germline, CDR1 is SEHNR and CDR2 is FQNEAQ (reference sequence). V was cut by 5 bases and J by 5 bases, with 10 bases left in between. The CDR3, as DNA: TGTGCCAGCAGCACCACAGGAAACAATGAGCAGTTCTTC. It specifies CASSTTGNNEQFF.

This clone was counted only a few times. CDR3 nucleotides: TGTGCCAGCACCCTGGGACAGAAAGATTCACCCCTCCACTTT. Its translation: CASTLGQKDSPLHF. V usage is TRBV2 and J usage is TRBJ1-6, with TRBD1 matching over 7 bases. CDR3 length equals 14 residues. CDR1 is SNHLY and CDR2 is FYNNEI in the germline V gene. J was trimmed by 8 bases and V by 7 bases; bases with no gene match: 8.

The chain employs TRBV4-3 and TRBJ2-1, with 8 bases matching TRBD2. Germline trimming cut 0 bases from V and 13 bases from J; bases unmatched to any gene: 11. This CDR3 is built from 15 residues. Germline assignment: CDR1 LGHNA and CDR2 YSLEER. CDR3 coding DNA: TGCGCCAGCAGCCAAGAAATTCAGAGGACTAGCCGACAGTTCTTC. Its translation: CASSQEIQRTSRQFF.

This chain joins TRBV28 and TRBJ2-1; 7 bases are shared with TRBD2. CDR1 and CDR2 (germline): MDHEN, SYDVKM. The junction had 7 bases not matched to a gene; V was cut back by 6 bases and J by 2 bases. The CDR3 runs 15 residues. This CDR3 reads CASSLAEPTYNEQFF. In DNA form, the CDR3 reads TGTGCCAGCAGCCTAGCGGAACCCACCTACAATGAGCAGTTCTTC.

This chain joins TRBV28 and TRBJ1-5; D is unresolved. V was pared by 7 bases and J by 5 bases, with 9 bases between. Germline V lookup: CDR1 MDHEN, CDR2 SYDVKM. This CDR3 has 12 residues. The CDR3 reads CASTFSYQPQHF. Here the CDR3 DNA reads TGTGCCAGCACCTTTTCCTATCAGCCCCAGCATTTT.

This clone has a handful of counts. The V and J genes are TRBV7-2 and TRBJ2-7, with TRBD1 matching over 10 bases. V gave up 4 bases and J gave up 2 bases; unmatched junction bases: 2. From germline, CDR1 is SGHTA and CDR2 FQGNSA. The CDR3 is 14 amino acids. CDR3 sequence: CASSSGTGAYEQYF. In nucleotides, the CDR3 is TGTGCCAGCAGCTCGGGGACAGGGGCCTACGAGCAGTACTTC. Complete variable domain (other parts from reference TRBV7-2 and TRBJ2-7): GAGVSQSPSNKVTEKGKDVELRCDPISGHTALYWYRQSLGQGLEFLIYFQGNSAPDKSGLPSDRFSAERTGGSVSTLTIQRTQQEDSAVYLCASSSGTGAYEQYFGPGTRLTVT.

The chain uses TRBV19 and TRBJ2-7; a possible D gene is TRBD2 (5 bases). V lost 5 bases, J lost 2 bases, and 13 bases lay in between. The CDR3 extends over 14 amino acids. Germline V CDR1 and CDR2: LNHDA, SQIVND (reference sequence). This CDR3 reads CASSSRTRAYEQYF. The CDR3 coding sequence is TGTGCCAGTAGTTCTCGGACTCGAGCCTACGAGCAGTACTTC.